The text below deals with one T cell receptor beta chain. The antigen remains undetermined. This sample was taken from a study of Ad26.COV2.S vaccination and SARS-CoV-2 variants. As for the study in general: Donor joined the COV1001 Ad26.COV2.S trial arm. Study findings and constraints: In vaccinated individuals, spike-specific CD8+ and CD4+ T cell responses reportedly displayed substantial breadth.

Regarding treatment: roughly 18 received Ad26.COV2.S at low or high dose, single or two shots; 5 received placebo; per-sample allocation not given. Repertoires come from day 63 after the first vaccine or placebo injection. Using immunoSEQ multiplex PCR, the repertoire was profiled, and TCRdb retains in-frame clones only, with some absent. The sample has approximately 350,000 clones; around 82% are singletons. The germline gives CDR1 MNHEY, CDR2 SVGAGI. This CDR3 has 14 residues. Trimming pared 0 bases from V and 1 base from J, leaving 6 bases between. This clonotype was sampled from a person aged 18-65 years who received the Ad26.COV2.S COVID-19 vaccine or a placebo. The V call is TRBV6-5, the J call TRBJ1-1; D gene uncertain. The sample here was peripheral blood, taken in a trial of Ad26.COV2.S vaccine versus placebo. CDR3 DNA: TGTGCCAGCAGTTACTCGCCCCAGAACACTGAAGCTTTCTTT. Its translation: CASSYSPQNTEAFF.